The rows below give T cell receptor beta chains drawn from one sample of a study of T cell repertoires in cytomegalovirus infection. TCRdb independently ran MiXCR on the reads; one entry per CDR3 protein. The table has about 37,000 distinct CDR3 sequences, approximately 52% seen once; the top ten hold over 75%. No antigen has been identified for these receptors. The sequences come from CD8+ T cells from cultured PBMCs, collected from culture after CMV antigen stimulation. The receptors stem from a human donor in good health (CMV status not recorded). Some clones in this sample may be carry-over from other donors' samples. The CDR3 runs from the conserved cysteine through the conserved F or W. Fields, in order: V gene, J gene, D gene, clone size, CDR3 protein, CDR3 DNA. A D gene is named only where the DNA matches it firmly. Size tells how often a clone was seen (once, few, many) or the class of an expanded clone, and some rows leave it out.

TRBV15	TRBJ2-7	-	-	CATSRRGGQGYEQYF	TGTGCCACCAGCCGAAGAGGTGGTCAGGGCTACGAGCAGTACTTC
TRBV12-3/TRBV12-4	TRBJ1-1	-	few	CASSLMGMNTEAFF	TGTGCCAGCAGTTTAATGGGCATGAACACTGAAGCTTTCTTT
TRBV11-2	TRBJ1-1	-	-	CASSRAGETSFRNTEAFF	TGTGCCAGCAGTCGAGCGGGGGAAACCTCTTTTCGGAACACTGAAGCTTTCTTT
TRBV7-9	TRBJ1-1	TRBD1	-	CASTGDTEAFF	TGTGCCAGTACAGGGGACACTGAAGCTTTCTTT
TRBV7-3	TRBJ1-2	-	few	CASSLRASSNYGYTF	TGTGCCAGCAGCTTAAGGGCCAGTTCAAACTATGGCTACACCTTC
TRBV7-3	TRBJ2-2	TRBD2	-	CASSLAVNTGELFF	TGTGCCAGCAGCCTAGCGGTGAACACCGGGGAGCTGTTTTTT
TRBV10-3	TRBJ2-5	TRBD1	-	CAISESSSRGYQETQYF	TGTGCCATCAGTGAGTCGAGTAGCAGGGGGTACCAAGAGACCCAGTACTTC
TRBV6-2/TRBV6-3	TRBJ2-2	TRBD2	-	CASSPLRIAGRANTGELFF	TGTGCCAGCAGTCCCTTAAGGATAGCGGGGAGGGCGAACACCGGGGAGCTGTTTTTT
TRBV5-4	TRBJ1-2	-	-	CASSPPGRNNYGYTF	TGTGCCAGCAGCCCGCCGGGACGGAATAACTATGGCTACACCTTC
TRBV4-1	TRBJ1-1	-	-	CASSQAWRITEAFF	TGCGCCAGCAGCCAAGCTTGGCGGATCACTGAAGCTTTCTTT
TRBV25-1	TRBJ2-3	TRBD1	-	CASSEPDRASSTDTQYF	TGTGCCAGCAGTGAACCTGACAGGGCATCTAGCACAGATACGCAGTATTTT
TRBV28	TRBJ1-4	-	many	CASSSPDGTATNEKLFF	TGTGCCAGCAGTTCTCCAGACGGAACTGCAACTAATGAAAAACTGTTTTTT
TRBV7-8	TRBJ2-3	-	few	CASSLAVSDTQYF	TGTGCCAGCAGCTTAGCTGTTTCAGATACGCAGTATTTT
TRBV7-6	TRBJ2-3	-	few	CASSFPGTNPTDTQYF	TGTGCCAGCAGCTTTCCCGGGACGAATCCCACCGATACGCAGTATTTT
TRBV7-7	TRBJ2-1	-	-	CASSPDGRDEQFF	TGTGCTAGCAGCCCGGACGGTAGGGATGAGCAGTTCTTC
TRBV12-3/TRBV12-4	TRBJ1-1	-	-	CASSLGFDQAFF	TGTGCCAGCAGTTTGGGTTTCGACCAAGCTTTCTTT
TRBV7-2	TRBJ1-5	-	few	CASSLGVQPQHF	TGTGCCAGCAGCTTAGGGGTACAGCCCCAGCATTTT
TRBV7-8	TRBJ1-2	TRBD1	-	CASSPPRDRGWGNYGYTF	TGTGCCAGCAGCCCCCCCAGGGACAGGGGGTGGGGGAACTATGGCTACACCTTC
TRBV7-2	TRBJ1-6	-	few	CASSPDSHNSPLHF	TGTGCCAGCAGCCCTGACAGCCATAATTCACCCCTCCACTTT
TRBV7-9	TRBJ2-7	-	-	CASSLDTIYEQYF	TGTGCCAGCAGCTTAGATACCATCTACGAGCAGTACTTC
TRBV20-1	TRBJ2-7	-	-	CSARVRGQGNSYEQYF	TGCAGTGCTAGAGTAAGGGGCCAGGGGAACTCCTACGAGCAGTACTTC
TRBV2	TRBJ2-2	-	-	CASSEKETARGGELFF	TGTGCCAGCAGTGAAAAGGAGACAGCCCGCGGCGGGGAGCTGTTTTTT
TRBV28	TRBJ2-2	-	-	CASSLSPTRLDENPTGELFF	TGTGCCAGCAGTTTAAGCCCGACTAGATTGGACGAAAACCCCACCGGGGAGCTGTTTTTT
TRBV7-9	TRBJ1-6	-	-	CASSQPGADSPLHF	TGTGCCAGCAGCCAACCAGGGGCTGATTCACCCCTCCACTTT
TRBV6-1	TRBJ2-7	-	-	CASSAPGRQDF	TGTGCCAGCAGTGCTCCGGGACGGCAAGACTTC
TRBV7-3	TRBJ2-6	-	-	CSSSLTGPPWTDDSGANVLTF	TGTTCCAGCAGCTTAACGGGACCCCCGTGGACGGATGACTCTGGGGCCAACGTCCTGACTTTC
TRBV7-3	TRBJ2-1	-	once	CASNLGGSGEQFF	TGTGCCAGCAACCTCGGGGGTTCCGGTGAGCAGTTCTTC
TRBV11-2	TRBJ2-3	-	-	CASSLYYGATRPPTTDTQYF	TGTGCCAGCAGCTTATATTATGGGGCCACCCGACCACCCACCACAGATACGCAGTATTTT
TRBV27	TRBJ2-1	TRBD2	-	CASSLSAGGYNEQFF	TGTGCCAGCAGTTTATCAGCGGGAGGTTACAATGAGCAGTTCTTC
TRBV7-3	TRBJ1-1	-	-	CASSLMSGARYTEAFF	TGTGCCAGCAGCTTAATGTCAGGGGCTAGGTACACTGAAGCTTTCTTT